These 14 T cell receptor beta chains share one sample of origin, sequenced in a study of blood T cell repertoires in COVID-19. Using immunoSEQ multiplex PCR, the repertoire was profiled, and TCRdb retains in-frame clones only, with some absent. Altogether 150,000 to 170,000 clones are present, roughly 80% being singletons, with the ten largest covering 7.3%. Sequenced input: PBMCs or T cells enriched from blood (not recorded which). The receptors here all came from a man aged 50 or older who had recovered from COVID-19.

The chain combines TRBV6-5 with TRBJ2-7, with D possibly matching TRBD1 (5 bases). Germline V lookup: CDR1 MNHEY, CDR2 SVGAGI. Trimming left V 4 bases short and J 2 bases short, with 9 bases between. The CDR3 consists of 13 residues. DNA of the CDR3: TGTGCCAGCAGTTTCAGGGTTACCTACGAGCAGTACTTC. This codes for CASSFRVTYEQYF.

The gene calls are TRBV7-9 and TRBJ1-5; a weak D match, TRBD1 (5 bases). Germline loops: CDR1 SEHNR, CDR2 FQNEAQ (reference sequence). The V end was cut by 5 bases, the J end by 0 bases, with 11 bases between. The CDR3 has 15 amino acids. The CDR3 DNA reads TGTGCCAGCAGCAAGGACGGACATAGCAATCAGCCCCAGCATTTT. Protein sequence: CASSKDGHSNQPQHF.

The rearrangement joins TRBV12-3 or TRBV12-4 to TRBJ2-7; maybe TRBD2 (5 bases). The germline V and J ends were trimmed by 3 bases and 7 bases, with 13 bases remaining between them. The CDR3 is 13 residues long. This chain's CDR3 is CASSFRRGREQYF. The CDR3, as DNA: TGTGCCAGCAGTTTTCGACGGGGTAGGGAGCAGTACTTC.

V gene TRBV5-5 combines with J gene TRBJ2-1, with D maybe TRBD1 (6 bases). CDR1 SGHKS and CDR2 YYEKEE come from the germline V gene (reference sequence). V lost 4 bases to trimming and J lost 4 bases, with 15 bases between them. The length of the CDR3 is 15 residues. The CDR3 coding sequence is TGTGCCAGCAGCCACACAGGGTGGTCATACAATGAGCAGTTCTTC. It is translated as CASSHTGWSYNEQFF. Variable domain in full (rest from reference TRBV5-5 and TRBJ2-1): DAGVTQSPTHLIKTRGQQVTLRCSPISGHKSVSWYQQVLGQGPQFIFQYYEKEERGRGNFPDRFSARQFPNYSSELNVNALLLGDSALYLCASSHTGWSYNEQFFGPGTRLTVL.

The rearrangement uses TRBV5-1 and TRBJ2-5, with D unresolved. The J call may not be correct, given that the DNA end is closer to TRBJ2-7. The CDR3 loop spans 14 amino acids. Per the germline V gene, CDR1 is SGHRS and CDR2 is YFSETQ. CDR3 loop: CASSLVQSRSEQYF. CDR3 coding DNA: TGCGCCAGCAGCTTGGTGCAATCCCGGAGCGAGCAGTACTTC.

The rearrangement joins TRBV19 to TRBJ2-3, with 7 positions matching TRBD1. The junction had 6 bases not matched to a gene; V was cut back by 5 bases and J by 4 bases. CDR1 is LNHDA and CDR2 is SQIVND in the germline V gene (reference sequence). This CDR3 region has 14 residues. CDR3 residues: CASSHRTGADTQYF. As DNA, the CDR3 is TGTGCCAGTAGTCACCGGACAGGAGCAGATACGCAGTATTTT.

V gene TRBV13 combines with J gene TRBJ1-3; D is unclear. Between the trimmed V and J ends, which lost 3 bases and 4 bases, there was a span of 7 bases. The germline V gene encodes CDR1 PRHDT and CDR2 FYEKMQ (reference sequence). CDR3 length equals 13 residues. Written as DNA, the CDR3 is TGTGCCAGCAGCTTTTTTGAGGGAAACACCATATATTTT. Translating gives CASSFFEGNTIYF.

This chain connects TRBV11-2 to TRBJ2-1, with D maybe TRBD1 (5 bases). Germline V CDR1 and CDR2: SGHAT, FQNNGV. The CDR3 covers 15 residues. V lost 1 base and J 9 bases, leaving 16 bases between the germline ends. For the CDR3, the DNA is TGTGCCAGCAGCTTAGTCGGGCAGGGAATCGGTGAGCAGTTCTTC. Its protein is CASSLVGQGIGEQFF.

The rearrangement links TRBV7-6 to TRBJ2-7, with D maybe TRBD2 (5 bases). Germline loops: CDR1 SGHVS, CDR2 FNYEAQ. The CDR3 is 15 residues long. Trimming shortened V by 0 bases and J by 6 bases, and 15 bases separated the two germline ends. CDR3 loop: CASSLAGKGTSEQYF. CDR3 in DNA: TGTGCCAGCAGCTTAGCCGGGAAGGGCACGTCCGAGCAGTACTTC.

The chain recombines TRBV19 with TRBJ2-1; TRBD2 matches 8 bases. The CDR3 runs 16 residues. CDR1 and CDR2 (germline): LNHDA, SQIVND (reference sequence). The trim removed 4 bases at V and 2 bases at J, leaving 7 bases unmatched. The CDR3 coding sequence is TGTGCCAGTAGTACGTATAGCGGGGCTACCTACAATGAGCAGTTCTTC. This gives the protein CASSTYSGATYNEQFF.

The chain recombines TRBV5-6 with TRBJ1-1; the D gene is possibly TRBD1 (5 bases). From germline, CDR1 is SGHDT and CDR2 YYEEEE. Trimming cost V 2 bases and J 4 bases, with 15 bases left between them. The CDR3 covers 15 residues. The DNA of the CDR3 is TGTGCCAGCAGCTTATTGTGGCAGGGCGGCACTGAAGCTTTCTTT. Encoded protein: CASSLLWQGGTEAFF.

The CDR3 reads CASSLQKGVTEAFF. CDR3 sequence (DNA): TGTGCCAGCAGCTTACAGAAAGGGGTCACTGAAGCTTTCTTT. The V and J genes are TRBV7-2 and TRBJ1-1; weak D call: TRBD1 (5 bases). The ends were cut back, 2 bases at V and 4 bases at J, with 11 bases in the middle. Per germline, CDR1 SGHTA and CDR2 FQGNSA. The CDR3 runs 14 residues.

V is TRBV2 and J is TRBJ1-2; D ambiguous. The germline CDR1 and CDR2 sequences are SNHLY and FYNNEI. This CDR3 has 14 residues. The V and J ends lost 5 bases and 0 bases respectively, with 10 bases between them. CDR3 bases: TGTGCCAGCAGTCAAGGAACGGCTAACTATGGCTACACCTTC. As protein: CASSQGTANYGYTF.

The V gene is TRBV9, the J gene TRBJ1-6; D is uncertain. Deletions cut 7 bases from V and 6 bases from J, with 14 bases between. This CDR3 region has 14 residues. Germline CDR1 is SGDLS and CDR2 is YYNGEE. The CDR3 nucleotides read TGTGCCAGCGGATCGACAACTAGTAATTCACCCCTCCACTTT. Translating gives CASGSTTSNSPLHF.